What follows are 20 T cell receptor beta chains derived from one specimen sequenced in a study of regulatory T cells in long-lasting Graves disease. Time point meaning: newly diagnosed GD, antithyroid drugs for less than 3 months. Extracted PBMC RNA gave rise to the TCR library. According to the study, TCR beta libraries were built with iRepertoire HTBI primers and CDR3-region Arm-PCR. From the multiplex PCR reads, TCRdb called clonotypes with MiXCR, one entry per CDR3 protein. This sample has about 470,000 distinct CDR3 sequences, with 15% to 20% found just once. This same sample was also part of a study on T cells in Graves' hyperthyroidism and ophthalmopathy.

The sample consisted of peripheral blood mononuclear cells (PBMCs), taken at new diagnosis, from a patient treated with antithyroid drugs. The receptors were sampled from a man aged 35-49 years with Graves disease.

This clonotype was detected ten times or more. The chain recombines TRBV18 with TRBJ2-1; a weak D match, TRBD2 (6 bases). The CDR3 length is 15 residues. V was clipped by 6 bases and J by 5 bases, with 17 bases between them. CDR1 is KGHSH and CDR2 is LQKENI in the germline V gene. For the CDR3, the DNA is TGTGCCAGCTCTACCGGAGGGGACCCCAACAATGAGCAGTTCTTC. Translating it yields CASSTGGDPNNEQFF.

Only a few counts were recorded for this clonotype. The rearrangement joins TRBV28 to TRBJ2-7; D perhaps matches TRBD1 (6 bases). Trimming took 3 bases from V and 6 from J, leaving 15 bases between them. Germline assignment: CDR1 MDHEN and CDR2 SYDVKM. The length of the CDR3 is 14 residues. CDR3 protein: CASSLDSLMGEQYF. The CDR3 nucleotides are TGTGCCAGCAGTTTGGACAGTTTAATGGGCGAGCAGTACTTC.

This clonotype turned up a few times. The chain joins TRBV10-3 to TRBJ2-1; D possibly corresponds to TRBD1 (5 bases). V was shortened by 0 bases and J by 6 bases, with 12 bases between the two germline ends. There are 15 residues in the CDR3. The V gene's germline CDR1 is ENHRY and CDR2 SYGVKD. Here the CDR3 reads CAISESDSRGNEQFF. As DNA, the CDR3 is TGTGCCATCAGTGAGTCCGACAGTAGGGGCAATGAGCAGTTCTTC.

This clonotype was found many times. This sequence joins TRBV28 and TRBJ1-1; the D is unclear. In germline, CDR1 is MDHEN, CDR2 SYDVKM. The CDR3 has 13 amino acids. Trimming cost V 6 bases and J 6 bases, with 14 bases left between them. CDR3 amino acids: CASSPPRSAEAFF. Written as DNA, the CDR3 is TGTGCCAGCAGCCCGCCAAGATCGGCTGAAGCTTTCTTT.

The rearrangement links TRBV4-2 to TRBJ2-7; 8 nucleotides agree with TRBD2. Per the germline V gene, CDR1 is LGHNA and CDR2 is YNFKEQ. Germline trimming cut 1 base from V and 3 bases from J; bases unmatched to any gene: 14. CDR3 length: 18 amino acids. CDR3 DNA: TGTGCCAGCAGCCAAGGCTCCTCGATTAGCGGGAACTTCTACGAGCAGTACTTC. This translates into CASSQGSSISGNFYEQYF.

This clonotype was observed a few times. The chain links TRBV6-1 to TRBJ1-1; 12 bases are shared with TRBD1. J gave up 9 bases and V 6 bases, and 8 bases lay outside the gene matches. In germline, CDR1 is MNHNS, CDR2 SASEGT. This CDR3 has 14 residues. CDR3 sequence: CASSPGTGGRQAFF. CDR3 coding DNA: TGTGCCAGCAGCCCCGGGACAGGGGGCCGTCAAGCTTTCTTT.

This clonotype was found many times. The genes are TRBV12-3 or TRBV12-4 and TRBJ1-2, with a possible D match to TRBD1 (6 bases). V was trimmed by 6 bases and J by 1 base, leaving 12 bases between them. This CDR3 comprises 14 residues. The CDR3 nucleotides are TGTGCCAGCAGCCCCGGACAGAGTAACTATGGCTACACCTTC. Its protein product is CASSPGQSNYGYTF.

This clonotype was seen ten or more times. This rearrangement joins TRBV20-1 to TRBJ2-5, with TRBD1 matching 9 bases. V lost 3 bases and J lost 5; bases outside the gene matches: 13. Per the germline V gene, CDR1 is DFQATT and CDR2 is SNEGSKA (reference sequence). The CDR3 totals 16 residues. CDR3 sequence: CSARGPGTGPLETQYF. As DNA, the CDR3 is TGCAGTGCTAGGGGCCCCGGGACAGGGCCTTTGGAGACCCAGTACTTC.

The V gene is TRBV5-5, the J gene TRBJ1-1, with D possibly TRBD1 on 6 matching bases. Germline loops: CDR1 SGHKS, CDR2 YYEKEE (reference sequence). Trimming removed 7 bases from V and 6 bases from J, with 16 bases in between. The CDR3 loop spans 13 amino acids. CDR3 in DNA: TGTGCCAGCTTTGGGGGGGGCGGGTCTGAAGCTTTCTTT. As protein: CASFGGGGSEAFF.

Many counts were recorded for this clonotype. The chain joins TRBV5-1 to TRBJ2-5, with TRBD2 matching 12 bases. The germline CDR1 and CDR2 sequences are SGHRS and YFSETQ. Trimming cost V 0 bases and J 4 bases; bases outside gene matches: 4. The CDR3 loop spans 16 amino acids. CDR3 DNA sequence: TGCGCCAGCAGCTTGGAGATGGGACTAGCGGGAGAGACCCAGTACTTC. As protein: CASSLEMGLAGETQYF.

In the case of this clonotype: A single base is all that separates this from a far larger clone, so a read error is likely. This chain uses TRBV2 with TRBJ2-4; TRBD2 is a possible D gene (5 bases). The CDR3 has 14 amino acids. Germline V gives CDR1 SNHLY, CDR2 FYNNEI. In nucleotides, the CDR3 is TGTGCCAGCAGCCGTTCGTCACTAGTCCAGGAGGAGTTCTTC. It codes for CASSRSSLVQEEFF.

The table lists this clonotype with a few counts. The CDR3, as DNA: TGTGCCAGCAGTTGGGAGGGGGATGGCTACACCTTC. It encodes CASSWEGDGYTF. The chain links TRBV6-2 or TRBV6-3 to TRBJ1-2; D is perhaps TRBD1 (6 bases). The ends were cut back, 4 bases at V and 6 bases at J, with 9 bases in the middle. The CDR3 covers 12 residues. Per the germline V gene, CDR1 is MNHEY and CDR2 is SVGEGT.

The chain uses TRBV20-1 and TRBJ2-2; TRBD2 is a possible D gene (6 bases). This CDR3 has 13 residues. Trimming took off 6 bases at V and 3 bases at J, with 11 bases between the two ends. The germline V gene has CDR1 DFQATT and CDR2 SNEGSKA (reference sequence). The CDR3 nucleotides read TGCAGTGCCACGGAGGGATACACCGGGGAGCTGTTTTTT. It translates to CSATEGYTGELFF.

The chain carries TRBV5-1 and TRBJ1-5; D ambiguous. Trimming shortened V by 0 bases and J by 3 bases, and 4 bases separated the two germline ends. This CDR3 contains 13 residues. Germline V gene data show CDR1 as SGHRS and CDR2 as YFSETQ. CDR3 DNA: TGCGCCAGCAGCTTGGAGGCCAATCAGCCCCAGCATTTT. Translated, it gives CASSLEANQPQHF. Based on the CDR3 plus reference TRBV5-1 and TRBJ1-5, the full variable domain is KAGVTQTPRYLIKTRGQQVTLSCSPISGHRSVSWYQQTPGQGLQFLFEYFSETQRNKGNFPGRFSGRQFSNSRSEMNVSTLELGDSALYLCASSLEANQPQHFGDGTRLSIL.

This clonotype was counted ten times or more. The rearrangement uses TRBV3-1 and TRBJ2-7; D not resolved. The CDR3 has 15 residues. V was shortened by 0 bases and J by 2 bases, with 11 bases between the two germline ends. CDR1 is LGHDT and CDR2 is YNNKEL in the germline V gene (reference sequence). CDR3 residues: CASSQDWPSTYEQYF. For the CDR3, the DNA is TGTGCCAGCAGCCAAGATTGGCCTTCCACCTACGAGCAGTACTTC.

The CDR3 DNA reads as TGTGCCAGCAGCTTAAACGGGGCTGATGGCTACACCTTC. Its translation is CASSLNGADGYTF. The chain couples TRBV7-9 to TRBJ1-2; D perhaps matches TRBD1 (5 bases). The CDR3 consists of 13 residues. V was trimmed by 2 bases and J by 6 bases, leaving 10 bases between them. Germline-derived CDR1 and CDR2 are SEHNR and FQNEAQ (reference sequence).

This clonotype showed up just a few times. This chain uses TRBV6-1 with TRBJ1-1; D gene ambiguous. V was clipped by 5 bases and J by 10 bases, with 17 bases between them. The CDR3 is 13 residues long. The V gene's germline CDR1 is MNHNS and CDR2 SASEGT. DNA for the CDR3: TGTGCCAGCAGTCCCCCGGAAGGGCGAGGAGCTTTCTTT. This encodes CASSPPEGRGAFF.

This clonotype was recorded at least ten times. This chain uses TRBV10-3 with TRBJ2-5; TRBD1 agrees at 11 bases. This CDR3 is 15 amino acids long. J was trimmed by 4 bases and V by 3 bases; bases with no gene match: 4. Germline V lookup: CDR1 ENHRY, CDR2 SYGVKD. The CDR3 DNA sequence: TGTGCCATCAGTGACCCGGGACAGGGGGTAGAGACCCAGTACTTC. It specifies CAISDPGQGVETQYF.

V is TRBV5-1 and J is TRBJ2-2; 7 nucleotides align to TRBD1. The CDR3 is 14 amino acids. Trimming cost V 5 bases and J 6 bases; bases outside gene matches: 7. Germline-derived CDR1 and CDR2 are SGHRS and YFSETQ. The CDR3 sequence: CASSRTGVPGELFF. The CDR3 bases are TGCGCCAGCAGTCGGACAGGTGTCCCCGGGGAGCTGTTTTTT.

There are many counts of this clonotype. The rearrangement joins TRBV5-1 to TRBJ2-3; the match to TRBD2 covers 10 bases. This CDR3 contains 17 residues. Germline V lookup: CDR1 SGHRS, CDR2 YFSETQ. With V trimmed by 0 bases and J by 0 bases, 4 bases remained unmatched. CDR3 in amino acids: CASSLAGTSASTDTQYF. The CDR3 DNA reads as TGCGCCAGCAGCTTGGCCGGGACTAGCGCTAGCACAGATACGCAGTATTTT.